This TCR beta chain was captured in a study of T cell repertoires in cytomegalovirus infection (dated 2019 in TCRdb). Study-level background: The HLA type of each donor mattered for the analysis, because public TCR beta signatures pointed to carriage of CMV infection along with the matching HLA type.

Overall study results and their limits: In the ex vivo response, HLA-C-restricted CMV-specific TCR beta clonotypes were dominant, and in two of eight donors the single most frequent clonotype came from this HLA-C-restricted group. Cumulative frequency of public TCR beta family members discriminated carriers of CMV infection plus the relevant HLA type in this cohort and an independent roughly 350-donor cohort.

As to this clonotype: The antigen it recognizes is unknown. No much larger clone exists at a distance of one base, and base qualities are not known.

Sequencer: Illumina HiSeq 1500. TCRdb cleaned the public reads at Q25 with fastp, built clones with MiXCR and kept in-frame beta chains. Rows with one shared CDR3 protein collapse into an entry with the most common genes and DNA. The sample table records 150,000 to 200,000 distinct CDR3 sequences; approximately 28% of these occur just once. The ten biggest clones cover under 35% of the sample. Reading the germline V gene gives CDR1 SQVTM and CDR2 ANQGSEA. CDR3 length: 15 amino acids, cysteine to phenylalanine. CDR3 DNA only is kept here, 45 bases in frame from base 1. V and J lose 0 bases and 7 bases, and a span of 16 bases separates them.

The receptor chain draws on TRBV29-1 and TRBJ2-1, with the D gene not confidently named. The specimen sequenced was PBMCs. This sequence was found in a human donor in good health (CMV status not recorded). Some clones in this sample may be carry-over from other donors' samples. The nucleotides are TGCAGCGTTGAAGATCAGAGGACCTCTAGGAATGAGCAGTTCTTC. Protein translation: CSVEDQRTSRNEQFF.